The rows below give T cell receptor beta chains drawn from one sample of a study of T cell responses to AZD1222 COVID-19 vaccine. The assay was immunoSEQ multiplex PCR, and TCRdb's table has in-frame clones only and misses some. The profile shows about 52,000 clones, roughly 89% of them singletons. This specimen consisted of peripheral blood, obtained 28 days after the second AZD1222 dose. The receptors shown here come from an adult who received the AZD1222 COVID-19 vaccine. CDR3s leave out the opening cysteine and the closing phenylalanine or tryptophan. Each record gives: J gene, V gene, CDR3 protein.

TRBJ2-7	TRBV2	ASSEEGPRLSYEQY
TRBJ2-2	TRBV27	ASSLLGSGGPPNTGELF
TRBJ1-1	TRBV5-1	ASRFQTGNTEAF
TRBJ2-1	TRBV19	ASSIPSGTYNEQF
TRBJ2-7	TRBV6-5	ASSRKAGGPYEQY
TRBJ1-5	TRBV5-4	ASSGGSNQPQH
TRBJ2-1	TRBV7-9	ASSPRDPQYEQF
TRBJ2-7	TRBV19	ASSQGPTYEQY
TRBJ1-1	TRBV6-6	ASSYAGTEAF
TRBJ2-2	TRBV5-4	ASSPGTQNTGELF
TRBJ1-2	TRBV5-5	ASSLETGPNYGYT
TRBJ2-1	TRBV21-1	ASSQTVVSYNEQF
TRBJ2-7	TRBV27	ASSSPSGTGAYEQY
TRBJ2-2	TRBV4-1	ASSQDRLAGRTGELF
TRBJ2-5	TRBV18	ASSLLVLAGVGETQY
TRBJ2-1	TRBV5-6	ASSLAGTGRSYNEQF
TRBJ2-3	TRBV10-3	AIRLNGGDTQY
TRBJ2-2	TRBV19	ASGLNTGELF
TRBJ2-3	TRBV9	ASNPGTTDTQY
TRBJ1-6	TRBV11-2	ASSPGSSYNSPLH
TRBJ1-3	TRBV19	ASSMPTASSSGNTIY
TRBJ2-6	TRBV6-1	ASSDRTSGANVLT
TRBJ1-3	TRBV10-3	AISEGGNTIY
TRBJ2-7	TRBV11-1	ASSLYSGSGYEQY
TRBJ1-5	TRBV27	ASSPLQGQPQH
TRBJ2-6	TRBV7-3	ASSPRGSTSGANVLT
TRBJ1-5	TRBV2	ASTERGGQPQH